This T cell receptor (beta chain) was obtained from a study of T cell responses to AZD1222 COVID-19 vaccine (dated by TCRdb to about 2021). Notes on the research overall: AZD1222 recipients given second doses at about 4 weeks or at about 12 weeks were pooled, since spike-specific TCR depth and breadth were not found to differ between the two schedules. A total of just over 230 trial participants underwent TCR sequencing, of whom under 220 had received two doses of AZD1222 and around 26 had received two doses of the MenACWY control vaccine. Enrollment into the trials was organized by age into subgroups of 18-55, 56-69 and 70-plus years, and those subgroups contained approximately 160, 26 and 62 TCR-sequenced participants, respectively.

The sample's time point label, in plain terms: baseline before first vaccination. The vaccinee samples were drawn from two UK trials, COV001 and COV002, one of which was a single-blind randomized controlled phase 2/3 trial testing AZD1222 (ChAdOx1 nCoV-19) in healthy adults. For TCRbeta chain sequencing, PBMC samples from trial participants were taken at day 0 and at day 28 after the second dose. This clone was recorded only once. Its specific antigen is unknown. No much larger clone exists at a distance of one base, and base qualities are not known. The CDR3 has 16 amino acids, counting the end cysteine and phenylalanine. Of the read, only the CDR3 DNA is kept; its 48 bases are in frame from base 1. The trim is 5 bases for V and 5 bases for J, with a gap of 18 bases between the germline ends. CDR1 and CDR2 are drawn from the germline V gene: SGHTA, FQGTGA. The CDR3 regions of human TCRbeta chains were subjected to immunosequencing. In the authors' own workflow: TCRs in the repertoires were compared against a reference library of SARS-CoV-2-specific TCRs that had been generated with the MIRA antigen-specificity platform. Breadth was defined as the fraction of unique TCRs that were SARS-CoV-2-associated, and depth was defined as the fraction of total T cells that were SARS-CoV-2-associated. Using the MIRA data, each spike-specific TCR was mapped to the spike region that the TCR reacts to and placed in a CD4 or CD8 class. Log10-transformed breadth and depth values were compared by one-way ANOVA with Sidak's multiple comparisons tests. What TCRdb holds here is the immuneACCESS table cut down to in-frame rearrangements. Part of the clones is not present; checked against another copy, under half of the missing clones reflect an unresolved V gene, and the others are unexplained. D and trimming come from the DNA, and the V and J calls and clone size come from that table. For this sample there are 100,000 to 150,000 clones; around 90% appear just once. The ten largest clones add up to less than 2% of the sample.

Broader findings and caveats from the paper: Epitopes outside the regions mutated in the B.1.351 and B.1.1.7 variants were reportedly recognized by nearly half of the unique spike-specific TCRs. No day 14 peak-response samples were available, so repertoires were characterized only after the peak T cell response. Spike-specific TCR breadth and depth rose significantly after two AZD1222 doses compared with day 0 and with MenACWY recipients. Participants were mostly white British, with more females than males. The authors suggested clonal diversity may have been underestimated. In the small 56-69-year group, the increase in depth fell short of significance, most likely because of low power. Vaccine-associated CD4 TCRs spanned the whole spike protein, with dominant responses in regions 160-218 and 743-854. Conclusions about previously exposed vaccinees are limited, since just five or six AZD1222 recipients were seropositive for SARS-CoV-2 at baseline.

This TCR came from an adult in good health. The sequence links TRBV7-3 to TRBJ2-2; TRBD1 is perhaps the D gene, given 8 matching bases. Here the sequenced sample was peripheral blood, taken on day 0 of AZD1222 vaccination. The DNA reads TGTGCCAGCAGCCCTAAAGGACAGGGAGGGACCGGGGAGCTGTTTTTT. This gives the protein CASSPKGQGGTGELFF.